Described below is a single T cell receptor beta chain sequence and its context. Its antigen is currently unknown. Only in-frame clones appear in the TCRdb table, and some are missing; sequencing was by immunoSEQ multiplex PCR. The sample has tens of thousands of clones, approximately 90% seen once; the top ten hold around 5.2%. This sample was taken from a study of T cell responses to AZD1222 COVID-19 vaccine. Study-level findings and limits: All repertoire sampling was performed exclusively after the peak T cell response.

The CDR3 has 15 amino acids. The germline gives CDR1 MGHRA, CDR2 YSYEKL. The trim removed 2 bases at V and 14 bases at J, leaving 14 bases unmatched. J is TRBJ1-4 and V is TRBV4-1; 7 bases match TRBD1. Here the sequenced sample was peripheral blood, taken on day 0 of AZD1222 vaccination. This receptor was taken from an adult in good health. CDR3 region: CASSQHDREGRRLFF. CDR3 nucleotides: TGCGCCAGCAGCCAACATGACAGGGAGGGGAGGCGTCTGTTTTTT.